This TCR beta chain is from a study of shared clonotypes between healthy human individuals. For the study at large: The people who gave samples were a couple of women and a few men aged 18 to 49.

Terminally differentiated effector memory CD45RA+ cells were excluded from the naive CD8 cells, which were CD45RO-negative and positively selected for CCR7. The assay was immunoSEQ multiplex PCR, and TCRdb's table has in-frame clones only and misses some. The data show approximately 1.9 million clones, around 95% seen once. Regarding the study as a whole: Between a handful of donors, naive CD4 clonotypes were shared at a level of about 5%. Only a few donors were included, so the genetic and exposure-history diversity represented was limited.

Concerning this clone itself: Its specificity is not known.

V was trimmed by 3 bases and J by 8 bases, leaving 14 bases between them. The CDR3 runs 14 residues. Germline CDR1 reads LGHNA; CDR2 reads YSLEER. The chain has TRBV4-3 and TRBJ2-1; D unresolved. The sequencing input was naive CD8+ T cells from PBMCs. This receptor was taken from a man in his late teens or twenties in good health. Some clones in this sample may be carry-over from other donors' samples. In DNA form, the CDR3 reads TGCGCCAGCAGCCACTTAATCCCCGGTGATGAGCAGTTCTTC. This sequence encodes CASSHLIPGDEQFF.